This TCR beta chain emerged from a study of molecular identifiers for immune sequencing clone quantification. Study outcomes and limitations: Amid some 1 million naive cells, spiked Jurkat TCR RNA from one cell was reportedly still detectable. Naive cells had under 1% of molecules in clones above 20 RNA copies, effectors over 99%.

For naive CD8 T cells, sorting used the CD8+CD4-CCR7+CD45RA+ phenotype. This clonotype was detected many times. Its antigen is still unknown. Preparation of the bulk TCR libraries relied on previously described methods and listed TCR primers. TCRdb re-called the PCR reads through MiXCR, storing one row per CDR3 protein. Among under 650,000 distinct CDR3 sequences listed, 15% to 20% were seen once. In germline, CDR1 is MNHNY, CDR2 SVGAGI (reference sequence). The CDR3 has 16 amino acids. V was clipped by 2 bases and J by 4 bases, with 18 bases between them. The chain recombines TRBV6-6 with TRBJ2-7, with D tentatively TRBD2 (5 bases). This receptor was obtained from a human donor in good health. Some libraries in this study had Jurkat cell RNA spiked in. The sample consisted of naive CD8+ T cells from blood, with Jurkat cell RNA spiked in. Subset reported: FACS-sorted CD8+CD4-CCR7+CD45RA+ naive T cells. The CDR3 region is CASSYASFDNPYEQYF. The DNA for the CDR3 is TGTGCCAGCAGTTACGCTAGCTTCGACAACCCTTACGAGCAGTACTTC.